This T cell receptor beta chain was found in a study of cytomegalovirus exposure and HLA in healthy donors. Study-level background: Around 77 million unique TCRs from HLA-typed donors made up an early data release.

CDR3 length equals 14 residues. The germline gives CDR1 LGHNA, CDR2 YSLEER. With V trimmed by 4 bases and J by 3 bases, 4 bases remained unmatched. 60 Vbeta and 13 Jbeta primers were used in PCR. Data came from immunoSEQ multiplex PCR; TCRdb stores just in-frame clones and leaves some out. The table records 100,000 or so clones, 78% of them present only once. The TCR comes from a man between 25 and 39 years old in good health and CMV-seronegative. The specimen was PBMCs. The chain couples TRBV4-3 to TRBJ2-7; 9 nucleotides align to TRBD1. The CDR3 reads CASSRQDRGYEQYF. CDR3 DNA: TGCGCCAGCAGCCGACAGGACAGGGGCTACGAGCAGTACTTC.